A selection of T cell receptor beta chains follows, all from one sample in a study of T cell changes during pregnancy in multiple sclerosis. Assay: immunoSEQ multiplex PCR; the TCRdb copy retains only in-frame clones and omits some. The sample comprises about 36,000 clones, 70% to 90% of which are singletons, and around 10% rests with the top ten. Source: CD8+ T cells from peripheral blood mononuclear cells, taken in the third trimester of pregnancy. These receptors all come from a female donor with multiple sclerosis, enrolled in a pregnancy study. Each CDR3 is given without its conserved first and last residue.

J gene	V gene	CDR3 protein
TRBJ2-2	TRBV10-1	ASSKGRGLANTGELF
TRBJ2-7	TRBV7-9	ASSLGTSVFYEQY
TRBJ2-1	TRBV30	AWSKWKGEGLMF
TRBJ2-2	TRBV7-6	ASSLSGDSTGELF
TRBJ2-1	TRBV19	ASSMGGNNEQF
TRBJ1-1	TRBV5-1	ASSLGHMNTEAF
TRBJ2-3	TRBV19	ASSIDSGISTDTQY
TRBJ2-2	TRBV25-1	ASSEYFALANTGELF
TRBJ2-3	TRBV18	ASSRTPTFTDTQY
TRBJ2-2	TRBV5-6	ASSTPTGELF
TRBJ1-6	TRBV27	ASSNRGGNSPLH
TRBJ1-1	TRBV6-5	ASSLRRDTEAF
TRBJ2-7	TRBV6-1	ASSEVGASSYEQY
TRBJ2-7	TRBV6-1	ASDKTGAMYEQY
TRBJ2-3	TRBV2	ASFGARDSIPTDTQY
TRBJ2-4	TRBV7-8	ASSLAGTGRWGKNIQY
TRBJ1-1	TRBV7-9	ASSIHREGRTEAF
TRBJ2-3	TRBV7-2	ASSLVVDTQY